This T cell receptor (beta chain) was profiled in a study of T cell repertoires in cytomegalovirus infection. Study details: Based on public TCR beta signatures, there were indications of CMV infection and of a matching HLA type.

The CDR3 length is 15 residues. Unmatched junction bases numbered 8, after V lost 6 bases and J lost 3 bases. Germline lookup yields CDR1 SEHNR and CDR2 FQNEAQ (reference sequence). Each CDR3 protein is one row after TCRdb ran MiXCR on the reads. The table shows about 920,000 distinct CDR3 sequences, with approximately 31% occurring only once. The study's findings and limits: Identification of carriers of CMV plus the relevant HLA was achieved through cumulative public TCR beta family frequency.

This clonotype was found a few times. Its cognate antigen is unknown. V usage is TRBV7-9 and J usage is TRBJ2-1; 7 positions match TRBD2. This clonotype was sampled from a human donor in good health (CMV status not recorded). Some clones in this sample may be carry-over from other donors' samples. The source was cultured CD8+ T cells from PBMCs, collected from culture after CMV antigen stimulation. As DNA, the CDR3 is TGTGCCAGCAGGGGGGGGGGAGCGGACTACAATGAGCAGTTCTTC. This sequence encodes CASRGGGADYNEQFF.